Listed here are 4 T cell receptor beta chains from one sample, sequenced in a study of early T cells in non-severe SARS-CoV-2 infection. TCRdb reprocessed the 5' RACE reads via MiXCR and lists one record per CDR3 protein. The sample consists of roughly 40,000 distinct CDR3 sequences, around 4.1% of them appearing once. The sample comprised whole blood. These receptors all stem from an adult who was a healthcare worker with PCR-confirmed SARS-CoV-2 infection or an uninfected control (not recorded which).

This clonotype was seen ten or more times. This chain connects TRBV12-3 or TRBV12-4 to TRBJ2-3; TRBD1 matches at 8 bases. J lost 8 bases, V lost 6 bases, and 19 bases had no gene match. The CDR3 spans 17 residues. The CDR3, as DNA: TGTGCCAGCAGCCCGACCCGACAGGGGCCCCTCAGAGGTACGCAGTATTTT. Its protein product is CASSPTRQGPLRGTQYF.

This clonotype was observed many times. Written as DNA, the CDR3 is TGCAGTGCTAAGCACGCCTGGGGAACAGATACGCAGTATTTT. The encoded protein is CSAKHAWGTDTQYF. This chain links TRBV20-1 with TRBJ2-3; D is undetermined. Trimming cost V 4 bases and J 3 bases, with 14 bases left between them. From germline, CDR1 is DFQATT and CDR2 SNEGSKA (reference sequence). There are 14 residues in the CDR3.

With regard to this clonotype: Sequence at one end of the junction differs from germline and may be a read error. This rearrangement joins TRBV19 to TRBJ2-7; D is possibly TRBD1 or TRBD2 (5 bases each). The germline V gene has CDR1 LNHDA and CDR2 SQIVND (reference sequence). The CDR3 consists of 15 residues. Written as DNA, the CDR3 is TGTGCCAGTAGCATAGGGGCCGGGGCCTCCTACGAGCAGTACTTC. Translated, it gives CASSIGAGASYEQYF.

This clonotype was seen many times. This chain connects TRBV3-1 to TRBJ2-7; D is perhaps TRBD2 (7 bases). CDR1 is LGHDT, CDR2 YNNKEL, per germline (reference sequence). The CDR3 spans 16 residues. Trimming stripped 4 bases from V and 3 bases from J, with 19 bases between. This CDR3 reads CASSRNGGGGFYEQYF. The DNA for the CDR3 is TGTGCCAGCAGCCGTAATGGGGGGGGCGGATTCTACGAGCAGTACTTC.